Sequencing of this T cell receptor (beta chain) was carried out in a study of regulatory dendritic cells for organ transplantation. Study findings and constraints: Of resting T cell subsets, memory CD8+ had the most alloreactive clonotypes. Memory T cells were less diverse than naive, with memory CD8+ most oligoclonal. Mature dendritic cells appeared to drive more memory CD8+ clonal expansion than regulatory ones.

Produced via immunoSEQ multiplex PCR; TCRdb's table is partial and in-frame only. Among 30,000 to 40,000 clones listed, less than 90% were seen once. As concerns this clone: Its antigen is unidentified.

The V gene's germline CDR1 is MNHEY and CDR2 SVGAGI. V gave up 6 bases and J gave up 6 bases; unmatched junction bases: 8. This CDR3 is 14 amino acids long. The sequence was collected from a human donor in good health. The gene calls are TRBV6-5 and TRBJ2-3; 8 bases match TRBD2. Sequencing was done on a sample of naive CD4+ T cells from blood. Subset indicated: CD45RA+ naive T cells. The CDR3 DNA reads TGTGCCAGCAGCCCCGTCGGGAGGGCCGATACGCAGTATTTT. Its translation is CASSPVGRADTQYF.